The present entry profiles one TCR beta chain with its context. No antigen is known for it. Germline V gene data show CDR1 as MNHEY and CDR2 as SMNVEV (reference sequence). J lost 6 bases, V lost 4 bases, and 19 bases had no gene match. CDR3 length equals 19 residues. The authors incorporated unique molecular identifiers into the TCR beta cDNA libraries. A single record per CDR3 protein comes from TCRdb applying MiXCR to the PCR reads. The sample lists 350,000 to 450,000 distinct CDR3 sequences; approximately 37% were seen once. The sample originates from a study of post-analysis software for immune sequencing data. About the study: The courses of disease that were included comprised relapsing-remitting, secondary progressive and progressive-relapsing multiple sclerosis.

Broader study findings: Comparison of patients with controls showed a handful of TRBV segments more frequent in patients, TRBV5-6, TRBV5-1 and TRBV20-1 among them.

The origin of this receptor is a girl aged 2 to 9 with multiple sclerosis. The chain combines TRBV27 with TRBJ1-2, with 11 bases aligning to TRBD1. What was sequenced was blood. This CDR3 reads CASSSSTIILAGQGDGYTF. CDR3 nucleotide sequence: TGTGCCAGCAGTTCCTCAACGATAATTCTTGCGGGACAGGGGGATGGCTACACCTTC.